Listed below are T cell receptor beta chains from one sample, sequenced in a study of regulatory and conventional T cells in RAG deficiency. TCRdb keeps only in-frame clones here, not all; method: immunoSEQ multiplex PCR. The profile shows about 12,000 clones, approximately 93% of them singletons. These data were also reused for a study on regulatory T cells.

Sample: CD4+ effector T cells sorted from blood. The source of these receptors is a human donor in good health. Both conserved end residues are part of each CDR3. The D gene is left open where the match is weak. Clone sizes are given selectively: once, few, many, or a class where the clone is expanded.

J gene: TRBJ2-4
D gene: TRBD1
V gene: TRBV11-2
clone size: NA
CDR3 DNA: TGTGCCAGCAGCTTAGGAGGGTTTTTGGACAGGGGCCTTGAAAACATTCAGTACTTC
CDR3 protein: CASSLGGFLDRGLENIQYF

J gene: TRBJ2-7
D gene: NA
V gene: TRBV6-1
clone size: NA
CDR3 DNA: TGTGCCCCCAAAGAGGTGGGCGGCCCGGCCGAGCAGTACTTC
CDR3 protein: CAPKEVGGPAEQYF

J gene: TRBJ1-4
D gene: NA
V gene: TRBV28
clone size: NA
CDR3 DNA: TGTGCCAGCAGCCTTGGGACAACTAATGAAAAACTGTTTTTT
CDR3 protein: CASSLGTTNEKLFF

J gene: TRBJ2-2
D gene: NA
V gene: TRBV9
clone size: NA
CDR3 DNA: TGTGCCAGCAGCGTGCAGACAGCAACCGGGGAGCTGTTTTTT
CDR3 protein: CASSVQTATGELFF

J gene: TRBJ1-5
D gene: NA
V gene: TRBV10-2
clone size: NA
CDR3 DNA: TGCGCCAGCAGCAAGACACTGAATCAGCCCCAGCATTTT
CDR3 protein: CASSKTLNQPQHF

J gene: TRBJ1-6
D gene: NA
V gene: TRBV27
clone size: NA
CDR3 DNA: TGTGCCAGCAGTGGGTTTGGGGGCTCCTATAATTCACCCCTCCACTTT
CDR3 protein: CASSGFGGSYNSPLHF

J gene: TRBJ2-7
D gene: TRBD1
V gene: TRBV5-1
clone size: NA
CDR3 DNA: TGCGCCAGCAGCTTGGAGGGGGCTCGTTCCTACGAGCAGTACTTC
CDR3 protein: CASSLEGARSYEQYF

J gene: TRBJ1-6
D gene: NA
V gene: TRBV5-5
clone size: NA
CDR3 DNA: TGTGCCAGCAGCTTGGGGGTGGAGTTCCATTCACCCCTCCACTTT
CDR3 protein: CASSLGVEFHSPLHF

J gene: TRBJ2-3
D gene: NA
V gene: TRBV6-1
clone size: NA
CDR3 DNA: TGTGCCAGCAGCGTGATTAGCACAGATACGCAGTATTTT
CDR3 protein: CASSVISTDTQYF

J gene: TRBJ2-3
D gene: NA
V gene: TRBV5-1
clone size: NA
CDR3 DNA: TGCGCCAGCAGCTTGGAGGGTGGGAAAGACACAGATACGCAGTATTTT
CDR3 protein: CASSLEGGKDTDTQYF

J gene: TRBJ1-5
D gene: NA
V gene: TRBV6-1
clone size: NA
CDR3 DNA: TGTGCCAGCAGTGAATCTAAGGTTAGCAATCAGCCCCAGCATTTT
CDR3 protein: CASSESKVSNQPQHF

J gene: TRBJ2-3
D gene: NA
V gene: TRBV7-6
clone size: NA
CDR3 DNA: TGTGCCAGCATGTCGCGGAAAGGGACAGATACGCAGTATTTT
CDR3 protein: CASMSRKGTDTQYF

J gene: TRBJ1-4
D gene: NA
V gene: TRBV28
clone size: NA
CDR3 DNA: TGTGCCAGCAGTTCACCGCAGGGGTTAAATGAAAAACTGTTTTTT
CDR3 protein: CASSSPQGLNEKLFF

J gene: TRBJ1-4
D gene: NA
V gene: TRBV6-5
clone size: NA
CDR3 DNA: TGTGCCAGCAGTTTCGGAACCTCTAATGAAAAACTGTTTTTT
CDR3 protein: CASSFGTSNEKLFF

J gene: TRBJ2-3
D gene: NA
V gene: TRBV10-3
clone size: few
CDR3 DNA: TGTGCCATCAGTGACGCCAGCGGCCTAAGCACAGATACGCAGTATTTT
CDR3 protein: CAISDASGLSTDTQYF

J gene: TRBJ1-6
D gene: NA
V gene: TRBV27
clone size: NA
CDR3 DNA: TGTGCCAGCACAAGCTGGCTCGTAGGTAATTCACCCCTCCACTTT
CDR3 protein: CASTSWLVGNSPLHF

J gene: TRBJ1-1
D gene: NA
V gene: TRBV6-5
clone size: NA
CDR3 DNA: TGTGCCAGCATCTCCATCGGAACTGAAGCTTTCTTT
CDR3 protein: CASISIGTEAFF

J gene: TRBJ1-1
D gene: NA
V gene: TRBV5-5
clone size: NA
CDR3 DNA: TGTGCCAGCAGCTTGGGGGGGCGCAACACTGAAGCTTTCTTT
CDR3 protein: CASSLGGRNTEAFF

J gene: TRBJ2-5
D gene: NA
V gene: TRBV20-1
clone size: NA
CDR3 DNA: TGCAGTGCTAGTCATGAGACCCAGTACTTC
CDR3 protein: CSASHETQYF

J gene: TRBJ1-2
D gene: NA
V gene: TRBV29-1
clone size: NA
CDR3 DNA: TGCAGCGCCCAGGGGCCGGATGGCTACACCTTC
CDR3 protein: CSAQGPDGYTF

J gene: TRBJ2-1
D gene: NA
V gene: TRBV7-9
clone size: few
CDR3 DNA: TGTGCCAGCAGCTTATGGCGGGGAAAGTACAATGAGCAGTTCTTC
CDR3 protein: CASSLWRGKYNEQFF

J gene: TRBJ2-1
D gene: NA
V gene: TRBV30
clone size: NA
CDR3 DNA: TGTGCCTGGAGAGACTGGGGAGGCAAGAATGAGCAGTTCTTC
CDR3 protein: CAWRDWGGKNEQFF

J gene: TRBJ2-7
D gene: NA
V gene: TRBV6-1
clone size: NA
CDR3 DNA: TGTGCCAGCAGTGTGCAGAGTTTCTCCTACGAGCAGTACTTC
CDR3 protein: CASSVQSFSYEQYF

J gene: TRBJ2-1
D gene: TRBD2
V gene: TRBV9
clone size: NA
CDR3 DNA: TGTGCCAGCAGCGTAGGACTAGCGGAGAGCTCCTACAATGAGCAGTTCTTC
CDR3 protein: CASSVGLAESSYNEQFF

J gene: TRBJ2-3
D gene: NA
V gene: TRBV28
clone size: NA
CDR3 DNA: TGTGCCAGCAGTTTTCAGAGTATGGTTTGGGGCACAGATACGCAGTATTTT
CDR3 protein: CASSFQSMVWGTDTQYF

J gene: TRBJ2-7
D gene: TRBD1
V gene: TRBV5-1
clone size: NA
CDR3 DNA: TGCGCCAGCAGCTTGGTAGTGCCAGGGGGTTCCTACGAGCAGTACTTC
CDR3 protein: CASSLVVPGGSYEQYF

J gene: TRBJ1-1
D gene: TRBD1
V gene: TRBV18
clone size: NA
CDR3 DNA: TGTGCCAGCTCACCATTAGGTCCAGGGGGCGCCTCTGAAGCTTTCTTT
CDR3 protein: CASSPLGPGGASEAFF

J gene: TRBJ1-1
D gene: TRBD1
V gene: TRBV7-9
clone size: NA
CDR3 DNA: TGTGCCAGCAGCCCTTGGGTTGTAGGGACAGGGGCTAAGAACACTGAAGCTTTCTTT
CDR3 protein: CASSPWVVGTGAKNTEAFF

J gene: TRBJ1-2
D gene: NA
V gene: TRBV5-6
clone size: NA
CDR3 DNA: TGTGCCAGCAGCTTGAGGGACGACTATGGCTACACCTTC
CDR3 protein: CASSLRDDYGYTF

J gene: TRBJ1-1
D gene: NA
V gene: TRBV7-2
clone size: NA
CDR3 DNA: TGTGCCAGCAGCTTCCACACTGAAGCTTTCTTT
CDR3 protein: CASSFHTEAFF

J gene: TRBJ1-1
D gene: NA
V gene: TRBV7-9
clone size: NA
CDR3 DNA: TGTGCCAGCAGCTTAGGACATCAGAACACTGAAGCTTTCTTT
CDR3 protein: CASSLGHQNTEAFF

J gene: TRBJ2-7
D gene: NA
V gene: TRBV27
clone size: few
CDR3 DNA: TGTGCCTCCCACGGCGCAGGAAGATACGAGCAGTACTTC
CDR3 protein: CASHGAGRYEQYF

J gene: TRBJ2-7
D gene: NA
V gene: TRBV7-3
clone size: NA
CDR3 DNA: TGTGCCAGCAGCCTAATGGCCCTAGGGAGTTCCTACGAGCAGTACTTC
CDR3 protein: CASSLMALGSSYEQYF

J gene: TRBJ2-5
D gene: NA
V gene: TRBV21-1
clone size: NA
CDR3 DNA: TGTGCCAGCAGCAAAGTCTGGGACGTCTGGGAGACCCAGTACTTC
CDR3 protein: CASSKVWDVWETQYF

J gene: TRBJ1-5
D gene: NA
V gene: TRBV19
clone size: NA
CDR3 DNA: TGTGCCAGTAGTAGGGGGGGTACTTATAGCAATCAGCCCCAGCATTTT
CDR3 protein: CASSRGGTYSNQPQHF

J gene: TRBJ1-2
D gene: NA
V gene: TRBV5-1
clone size: NA
CDR3 DNA: TGCGCCAGCAGCAGGGAGGGCTATGGCTACACCTTC
CDR3 protein: CASSREGYGYTF

J gene: TRBJ1-4
D gene: NA
V gene: TRBV7-9
clone size: NA
CDR3 DNA: TGTGCCAGCAGCATGGGGACAATTGGAGAAAAACTGTTTTTT
CDR3 protein: CASSMGTIGEKLFF

J gene: TRBJ1-6
D gene: NA
V gene: TRBV6-1
clone size: NA
CDR3 DNA: TGTGCCAGCAGTGATCGGTCCGGGAATTCACCCCTCCACTTT
CDR3 protein: CASSDRSGNSPLHF

J gene: TRBJ2-5
D gene: NA
V gene: TRBV6-1
clone size: few
CDR3 DNA: TGTGCCAGCAGTGATGGGACGGCCCCCTGGAGAGAGACCCAGTACTTC
CDR3 protein: CASSDGTAPWRETQYF

J gene: TRBJ1-1
D gene: NA
V gene: TRBV30
clone size: NA
CDR3 DNA: TGTGCCTCTGAACTCGGACCGATTGAAGCTTTCTTT
CDR3 protein: CASELGPIEAFF

J gene: TRBJ1-1
D gene: TRBD1
V gene: TRBV19
clone size: NA
CDR3 DNA: TGTGCCACCTTCCCTGGGGGGTACAGGGGGAGGACTGAAGCTTTCTTT
CDR3 protein: CATFPGGYRGRTEAFF

J gene: TRBJ1-2
D gene: TRBD1
V gene: TRBV10-3
clone size: NA
CDR3 DNA: TGTGCCATCAGTGAGTCGATTCCGGGACAGAAGATCTATGGCTACACCTTC
CDR3 protein: CAISESIPGQKIYGYTF

J gene: TRBJ2-3
D gene: TRBD2
V gene: TRBV2
clone size: NA
CDR3 DNA: TGTGCCAGCAGGGCCGGGACTAGCGGCTTCACAGATACGCAGTATTTT
CDR3 protein: CASRAGTSGFTDTQYF

J gene: TRBJ1-1
D gene: NA
V gene: TRBV29-1
clone size: NA
CDR3 DNA: TGCAGCGTTGAAGGGGGACGTGGAGCCGAATACCTCGCTGAAGCTTTCTTT
CDR3 protein: CSVEGGRGAEYLAEAFF

J gene: TRBJ1-2
D gene: TRBD1
V gene: TRBV11-2
clone size: NA
CDR3 DNA: TGTGCCAGCAGCTCACACAGACAGGGGTATGGCTACACCTTC
CDR3 protein: CASSSHRQGYGYTF

J gene: TRBJ2-1
D gene: TRBD2
V gene: TRBV27
clone size: NA
CDR3 DNA: TGCGCCAGCAGTTCTCACCTACTAGCGGGAGCCTACAATGAGCAGTTCTTC
CDR3 protein: CASSSHLLAGAYNEQFF

J gene: TRBJ2-1
D gene: TRBD2
V gene: TRBV7-2
clone size: NA
CDR3 DNA: TGTGCCAGCAGCCCGATGAGGACTAGCGGGGGTTATGAGCAGTTCTTC
CDR3 protein: CASSPMRTSGGYEQFF

J gene: TRBJ2-7
D gene: TRBD1
V gene: TRBV27
clone size: NA
CDR3 DNA: TGTGCCAGCAGTTTAAGAGGACAGGGGGTTCTAGGCTACGAGCAGTACTTC
CDR3 protein: CASSLRGQGVLGYEQYF

J gene: TRBJ1-6
D gene: NA
V gene: TRBV6-5
clone size: NA
CDR3 DNA: TGTGCCAGCAGGATGGACAGAAGGAATTCACCCCTCCACTTT
CDR3 protein: CASRMDRRNSPLHF

J gene: TRBJ1-5
D gene: TRBD1
V gene: TRBV5-1
clone size: once
CDR3 DNA: TGCGCCAGCAGCCCGGGACAGTATAGCAATCAGCCCCAGCATTTT
CDR3 protein: CASSPGQYSNQPQHF

J gene: TRBJ2-1
D gene: TRBD2
V gene: TRBV7-2
clone size: NA
CDR3 DNA: TGTGCCAGCAGCTTAGCGGGGGGGAGATACAATGAGCAGTTCTTC
CDR3 protein: CASSLAGGRYNEQFF

J gene: TRBJ2-7
D gene: NA
V gene: TRBV28
clone size: NA
CDR3 DNA: TGTGCCAGCAGTTTAGGCGAGGGAGAGCAGTACTTC
CDR3 protein: CASSLGEGEQYF

J gene: TRBJ2-3
D gene: TRBD1
V gene: TRBV6-5
clone size: NA
CDR3 DNA: TGTGCCAGCAGTCTGACAGGGGGCTACACAGATACGCAGTATTTT
CDR3 protein: CASSLTGGYTDTQYF

J gene: TRBJ2-3
D gene: NA
V gene: TRBV5-5
clone size: NA
CDR3 DNA: TGTGCCAGCTGTACCTCCTCGACAGGACGCACAGATACGCAGTATTTT
CDR3 protein: CASCTSSTGRTDTQYF

J gene: TRBJ1-2
D gene: NA
V gene: TRBV25-1
clone size: NA
CDR3 DNA: TGTGCCAGCAGCGAACCGGGGATCCTGGGCTATGGCTACACCTTC
CDR3 protein: CASSEPGILGYGYTF

J gene: TRBJ1-1
D gene: NA
V gene: TRBV27
clone size: NA
CDR3 DNA: TGTGCCAGCAGATCCCACGGGACGAACACTGAAGCTTTCTTT
CDR3 protein: CASRSHGTNTEAFF

J gene: TRBJ2-7
D gene: TRBD1
V gene: TRBV19
clone size: NA
CDR3 DNA: TGTGCCAGTAGTATCCGGACAGGGCCCTACGAGCAGTACTTC
CDR3 protein: CASSIRTGPYEQYF

J gene: TRBJ1-4
D gene: NA
V gene: TRBV19
clone size: NA
CDR3 DNA: TGTGCCAGTACCCTCCTTGGTAGCCGGCCTAATGAAAAACTGTTTTTT
CDR3 protein: CASTLLGSRPNEKLFF

J gene: TRBJ2-7
D gene: NA
V gene: TRBV5-6
clone size: NA
CDR3 DNA: TGTGCCAGCAGCGGGGGTGGAGCGGCCCTCCTGATAGAGCAGTACTTC
CDR3 protein: CASSGGGAALLIEQYF

J gene: TRBJ2-7
D gene: NA
V gene: TRBV27
clone size: NA
CDR3 DNA: TGTGCCAGCAGTTTCCTCCGACTGAATCTCCCCTACGAGCAGTACTTC
CDR3 protein: CASSFLRLNLPYEQYF